The 32 T cell receptor beta chains below come from one sample, sequenced in a study of control samples from healthy donors and cancer patients. Profiled with immunoSEQ multiplex PCR; TCRdb holds only in-frame clones, not every one. The sample contains 60,000 to 80,000 clones, less than 90% of which appear only once. Sequencing used blood. Source of these receptors: a woman in her 50s in good health.

This rearrangement joins TRBV18 to TRBJ1-4; a possible D gene is TRBD1 (5 bases). The CDR3 loop spans 14 amino acids. Trimming cost V 2 bases and J 6 bases, with 10 bases left between them. Germline CDR1 and CDR2: KGHSH and LQKENI. The DNA of the CDR3 is TGTGCCAGCTCACCAACCAGGGAATATGAAAAACTGTTTTTT. Translating it yields CASSPTREYEKLFF.

This clone was seen once. The gene calls are TRBV4-2 and TRBJ1-4, with 9 bases fitting TRBD1. Trimming cost V 0 bases and J 3 bases; bases outside gene matches: 14. The CDR3 is 20 amino acids. Germline CDR1 and CDR2: LGHNA and YNFKEQ. CDR3 sequence (DNA): TGTGCCAGCAGCCAAGAGACACCGGGACAGGGTTTTCTGGCTAATGAAAAACTGTTTTTT. Its protein is CASSQETPGQGFLANEKLFF.

The V call is TRBV5-4, the J call TRBJ2-7, with a possible D match to TRBD2 (5 bases). CDR1 is SGHNT and CDR2 is YYREEE in the germline V gene (reference sequence). V was trimmed by 2 bases and J by 4 bases, leaving 10 bases between them. The CDR3 covers 13 residues. The CDR3 sequence is CASSFGSDYEQYF. The CDR3 region has the DNA TGTGCCAGCAGCTTTGGTAGCGATTACGAGCAGTACTTC.

V and J are TRBV5-1 and TRBJ2-1, with 8 bases that match TRBD2. The CDR3 sequence is 15 residues long. Germline CDR1 is SGHRS and CDR2 is YFSETQ. V dropped 0 bases and J dropped 9; count of bases not matched to a gene: 8. For the CDR3, the DNA is TGCGCCAGCAGCTTGGGAGTAGCGGGATCGACTGAGCAGTTCTTC. Its protein is CASSLGVAGSTEQFF. The full variable domain, its missing parts supplied by reference TRBV5-1 and TRBJ2-1, is KAGVTQTPRYLIKTRGQQVTLSCSPISGHRSVSWYQQTPGQGLQFLFEYFSETQRNKGNFPGRFSGRQFSNSRSEMNVSTLELGDSALYLCASSLGVAGSTEQFFGPGTRLTVL.

The chain joins TRBV18 to TRBJ2-3; TRBD1 is a possible D gene (5 bases). V lost 4 bases, J lost 0 bases, and 8 bases lay in between. Germline lookup yields CDR1 KGHSH and CDR2 LQKENI. This CDR3 spans 14 amino acids. CDR3 DNA sequence: TGTGCCAGCTCACGACGGACAAGCACAGATACGCAGTATTTT. Encoded protein: CASSRRTSTDTQYF.

This chain links TRBV13 with TRBJ1-4; 11 bases map to TRBD1. Germline CDR1 reads PRHDT; CDR2 reads FYEKMQ (reference sequence). This CDR3 spans 15 amino acids. The V and J ends lost 8 bases and 6 bases, in that order; junction bases with no gene match: 8. Here the CDR3 reads CASGTGGVGDEKLFF. DNA for the CDR3: TGTGCCAGCGGGACAGGGGGAGTGGGAGATGAAAAACTGTTTTTT.

This rearrangement joins TRBV5-1 to TRBJ2-5; 8 bases map to TRBD2. The germline V gene has CDR1 SGHRS and CDR2 YFSETQ. The V gene end was trimmed by 0 bases and the J gene end by 4 bases; junction bases not matched to a gene: 2. This CDR3 spans 14 amino acids. This chain's CDR3 is CASSLESGGETQYF. Here the CDR3 DNA reads TGCGCCAGCAGCTTGGAGAGCGGGGGAGAGACCCAGTACTTC.

The chain couples TRBV6-5 to TRBJ2-7, with 7 bases fitting TRBD1. This CDR3 has 15 amino acids. Looked up from germline, CDR1 is MNHEY and CDR2 is SVGAGI. V gave up 7 bases and J gave up 1 base; unmatched junction bases: 10. In nucleotides, the CDR3 is TGTGCCAGCACCGGGACAGTTTCTGTTTCCTACGAGCAGTACTTC. Translated, it gives CASTGTVSVSYEQYF.

The chain combines TRBV5-4 with TRBJ2-2, with D perhaps matching TRBD1 or TRBD2 (5 bases each). Trimming left V 7 bases short and J 0 bases short, with 13 bases between. Germline loops: CDR1 SGHNT, CDR2 YYREEE (reference sequence). The length of the CDR3 is 15 residues. This CDR3 is CASGAWGTNTGELFF. The CDR3 region has the DNA TGTGCCAGCGGGGCGTGGGGGACGAACACCGGGGAGCTGTTTTTT.

The V gene is TRBV30, the J gene TRBJ2-7, with TRBD2 identical over 9 bases. Trimming at V came to 3 bases and at J to 2 bases, leaving 5 bases not matched to a gene. The CDR3 sequence is 14 residues long. Germline V gene sequence: CDR1 GTSNPN, CDR2 SVGIG (reference sequence). Here the CDR3 DNA reads TGTGCCTGGAGGGCTAGCGGGATCACCTACGAGCAGTACTTC. This translates into CAWRASGITYEQYF. Full variable domain (outside the CDR3, taken from reference TRBV30 and TRBJ2-7): SQTIHQWPATLVQPVGSPLSLECTVEGTSNPNLYWYRQAAGRGLQLLFYSVGIGQISSEVPQNLSASRPQDRQFILSSKKLLLSDSGFYLCAWRASGITYEQYFGPGTRLTVT.

The chain employs TRBV27 and TRBJ1-5, with D possibly being TRBD1 (5 bases). This CDR3 contains 14 residues. V lost 5 bases and J 4 bases, leaving 12 bases between the germline ends. Germline V gives CDR1 MNHEY, CDR2 SMNVEV (reference sequence). The CDR3 loop is CASSNGGGNQPQHF. In nucleotides, the CDR3 is TGTGCCAGCAGTAATGGGGGAGGGAATCAGCCCCAGCATTTT.

The genes are TRBV11-2 and TRBJ2-1; 9 bases map to TRBD2. V shed 7 bases and J 8 bases; nucleotides not matched to a gene: 6. Germline CDR1 and CDR2: SGHAT and FQNNGV. The CDR3 is 13 residues long. CDR3 in DNA: TGTGCCAGCACAGGCGGGAGGGCCGATGAGCAGTTCTTC. Its protein product is CASTGGRADEQFF.

The chain recombines TRBV10-3 with TRBJ1-3; D might be TRBD1 (6 bases). Germline loops: CDR1 ENHRY, CDR2 SYGVKD. V lost 5 bases, J lost 3 bases, and 14 bases lay in between. This CDR3 is 15 amino acids long. The chain's CDR3 is CAISKAGARGNTIYF. CDR3 in DNA: TGTGCCATCAGTAAAGCAGGGGCGCGTGGAAACACCATATATTTT.

The chain is built from TRBV29-1 and TRBJ2-2; TRBD2 aligns across 10 bases. J lost 7 bases, V lost 4 bases, and 6 bases had no gene match. The CDR3 runs to 14 residues. Germline V gene lookup returns CDR1 SQVTM and CDR2 ANQGSEA. The CDR3 DNA reads as TGCAGCGTTGGAGCGGGAGGGAGGCACGGGGAGCTGTTTTTT. It codes for CSVGAGGRHGELFF.

This clone was recorded only once. The rearrangement links TRBV6-2 or TRBV6-3 to TRBJ1-5; D gene unclear. Germline V CDR1 and CDR2: MNHEY, SVGEGT. Trimming removed 5 bases at V and 3 bases at J, with 11 bases between. The CDR3 consists of 14 residues. The CDR3 here is CASSRGGTNQPQHF. DNA for the CDR3: TGTGCCAGCAGTCGAGGAGGAACCAATCAGCCCCAGCATTTT.

This clone was seen just once. The chain uses TRBV18 and TRBJ2-1, with TRBD2 identical over 11 bases. V gave up 6 bases and J gave up 15 bases; unmatched junction bases: 7. The germline gives CDR1 KGHSH, CDR2 LQKENI. This CDR3 is built from 12 residues. The CDR3 spells CASSPRGTSGFF. CDR3 in DNA: TGTGCCAGCTCGCCGAGAGGGACTAGCGGGTTCTTC.

The V call is TRBV9, the J call TRBJ1-1; tentatively, D is TRBD1 (5 bases). Germline V gene lookup returns CDR1 SGDLS and CDR2 YYNGEE. V was shortened by 1 base and J by 4 bases, with 8 bases between the two germline ends. The CDR3 loop spans 13 amino acids. The CDR3 is CASSVSGGTEAFF. In nucleotides, the CDR3 is TGTGCCAGCAGCGTAAGTGGGGGCACTGAAGCTTTCTTT.

The V and J genes are TRBV4-1 and TRBJ2-1, with 8 bases aligning to TRBD2. The length of the CDR3 is 17 residues. The V segment lost 1 base and the J segment 7 bases; nucleotides outside the gene matches: 12. CDR1 and CDR2 from the germline V gene are MGHRA and YSYEKL. DNA of the CDR3: TGCGCCAGCAGCCAAGGCCGAAGCGGGAGACGGGGAAATGAGCAGTTCTTC. Residues: CASSQGRSGRRGNEQFF.

The CDR3 region has the DNA TGTGCCACCAGTGATGCGCTTATACAGGGGTGGACCGGGGAGCTGTTTTTT. This sequence encodes CATSDALIQGWTGELFF. The gene calls are TRBV24-1 and TRBJ2-2; 7 bases line up with TRBD1. The V segment lost 3 bases and the J segment 5 bases; nucleotides outside the gene matches: 11. CDR3 length: 17 residues. Looked up from germline, CDR1 is KGHDR and CDR2 is SFDVKD.

The rearrangement uses TRBV7-9 and TRBJ2-7; perhaps TRBD2 as D (5 bases). Trimming cost V 2 bases and J 5 bases, with 7 bases left between them. Germline V gene lookup returns CDR1 SEHNR and CDR2 FQNEAQ (reference sequence). The CDR3 spans 12 residues. In DNA, the CDR3 is TGTGCCAGCAGCTTAACGGGGAACGAGCAGTACTTC. The encoded protein is CASSLTGNEQYF.

The gene calls are TRBV3-1 (or the pseudogene TRBV3-2) and TRBJ1-1; unclear D gene. Germline CDR1 reads LGHDT; CDR2 reads YNNKEL (reference sequence). Trimming removed 4 bases at V and 4 bases at J, with 10 bases between. The CDR3 is made up of 13 amino acids. CDR3 nucleotide sequence: TGTGCCAGCAGCCCTCTCGACCGCACTGAAGCTTTCTTT. It translates to CASSPLDRTEAFF.

J is TRBJ2-1 and V is TRBV29-1, with D possibly being TRBD1 (6 bases). The germline V gene has CDR1 SQVTM and CDR2 ANQGSEA. The CDR3 has 12 amino acids. V lost 4 bases to trimming and J lost 8 bases, with 12 bases between them. CDR3 DNA sequence: TGCAGCGTTGGCCAACAGGGAGATGAGCAGTTCTTC. This translates into CSVGQQGDEQFF.

A remark on this clone: This CDR3 is also generated by other DNA sequences in the sample. The V and J genes are TRBV30 and TRBJ2-7; D gene uncertain. V lost 1 base and J 2 bases, leaving 3 bases between the germline ends. Germline-derived CDR1 and CDR2 are GTSNPN and SVGIG (reference sequence). The CDR3 length is 11 residues. This CDR3 reads CAWSGPYEQYF. DNA for the CDR3: TGTGCCTGGAGTGGCCCCTACGAGCAGTACTTC.

V is TRBV10-2 and J is TRBJ1-1; no clear D gene. Trimming left V 5 bases short and J 1 base short, with 11 bases between. CDR1 and CDR2 (germline): WSHSY, SAAADI. The length of the CDR3 is 14 residues. CDR3: CASSLRGRNTEAFF. The CDR3 DNA is TGCGCCAGCAGTCTGCGAGGTAGGAACACTGAAGCTTTCTTT.

V is TRBV24-1 and J is TRBJ2-2, with TRBD1 matching over 8 bases. Germline trimming cut 7 bases from V and 0 bases from J; bases unmatched to any gene: 0. The germline V gene has CDR1 KGHDR and CDR2 SFDVKD. This CDR3 spans 14 amino acids. CDR3 in amino acids: CATRQGANTGELFF. The CDR3 DNA reads TGTGCCACCAGACAGGGGGCGAACACCGGGGAGCTGTTTTTT.

The V call is TRBV19, the J call TRBJ2-4, with D possibly being TRBD2 (6 bases). Trimming left V 5 bases short and J 0 bases short, with 17 bases between. The CDR3 has 17 amino acids. CDR1 and CDR2 (germline): LNHDA, SQIVND (reference sequence). The CDR3 loop reads CASSGIAEPIAKNIQYF. DNA for the CDR3: TGTGCCAGTAGTGGGATAGCGGAACCTATAGCCAAAAACATTCAGTACTTC.

The chain recombines TRBV28 with TRBJ1-5; 7 bases line up with TRBD1. V was clipped by 3 bases and J by 3 bases; unmatched bases: 5. This CDR3 contains 15 residues. The germline CDR1 and CDR2 sequences are MDHEN and SYDVKM. The CDR3 loop reads CASSLLQGDNQPQHF. Here the CDR3 DNA reads TGTGCCAGCAGTTTGCTGCAGGGGGACAATCAGCCCCAGCATTTT.

This clone was observed a handful of times. This chain uses TRBV18 with TRBJ1-2; D is unclear. Trimming shortened V by 3 bases and J by 4 bases, and 6 bases separated the two germline ends. The CDR3 has 12 residues. Germline V gene data show CDR1 as KGHSH and CDR2 as LQKENI. DNA of the CDR3: TGTGCCAGCTCACCCGAACCCTATGGCTACACCTTC. It translates to CASSPEPYGYTF.

The chain recombines TRBV18 with TRBJ1-4; D gene uncertain. V shed 2 bases and J shed 7 bases, with 11 bases lying between them. The CDR3 is 14 residues long. Germline CDR1 and CDR2: KGHSH and LQKENI. The CDR3 coding sequence is TGTGCCAGCTCACCAGTCCCTAGCGGTGAAAAACTGTTTTTT. Its translation: CASSPVPSGEKLFF.

This clone was picked up a small number of times. The genes are TRBV7-9 and TRBJ2-7, with D possibly matching TRBD2 (5 bases). In germline, CDR1 is SEHNR, CDR2 FQNEAQ (reference sequence). The CDR3 contains 14 residues. The V gene lost 0 bases and the J gene lost 7 bases, with 13 bases spanning the gap. The CDR3 nucleotides read TGTGCCAGCAGCTTAGCTACGGGAACTCGGGAGCAGTACTTC. This encodes CASSLATGTREQYF.

The chain recombines TRBV11-3 with TRBJ2-2, with 8 bases lining up with TRBD1. CDR3 length: 15 residues. V gave up 5 bases and J gave up 4 bases; unmatched junction bases: 6. CDR1 SGHNT and CDR2 YENEEA come from the germline V gene. The CDR3 nucleotides read TGTGCCAGCAGCCTTCAGGGGGCGAGCACCGGGGAGCTGTTTTTT. Amino acid sequence: CASSLQGASTGELFF.

The rearrangement joins TRBV12-5 to TRBJ1-1, with D possibly matching TRBD1 (5 bases). Germline lookup yields CDR1 LGHNT and CDR2 FRNRAP. This CDR3 is built from 16 residues. The V end was cut by 3 bases, the J end by 0 bases, with 14 bases between. CDR3 amino acids: CASGFGTGFMNTEAFF. The DNA for the CDR3 is TGTGCTAGTGGTTTTGGAACAGGATTTATGAACACTGAAGCTTTCTTT. The entire variable domain, with the rest obtained from reference TRBV12-5 and TRBJ1-1, is as follows: DARVTQTPRHKVTEMGQEVTMRCQPILGHNTVFWYRQTMMQGLELLAYFRNRAPLDDSGMPKDRFSAEMPDATLATLKIQPSEPRDSAVYFCASGFGTGFMNTEAFFGQGTRLTVV.